These T cell receptor beta chains were read from a single sample in a study of T cells after posttransplantation cyclophosphamide. Using immunoSEQ multiplex PCR, the repertoire was profiled, and TCRdb retains in-frame clones only, with some absent. The sample shows more than 4,500 clones, approximately 80% of them seen only once. The source was CD4+ T cells sorted from blood, collected roughly 340 days after allogeneic stem cell transplant with posttransplant cyclophosphamide. The source is a male patient aged 45 to 59 who received an allogeneic stem cell transplant from a related donor and was CMV-positive. A subset of T cells may come from the graft donor. CDR3s include the opening cysteine and the closing phenylalanine or tryptophan. D genes are given only for firm matches. The size entry is marked missing in some rows and otherwise reads once, few, many or a size class.

V	D	J	size	CDR3	DNA
TRBV6-5	NA	TRBJ2-3	NA	CASSYTTRTDTQYF	TGTGCCAGCAGTTACACCACACGCACAGATACGCAGTATTTT
TRBV2	NA	TRBJ1-5	NA	CASSEAVGGGNQPQHF	TGTGCCAGCAGTGAAGCAGTGGGGGGAGGCAATCAGCCCCAGCATTTT
TRBV11-2	NA	TRBJ2-1	NA	CASSTYRDFKSYNEQFF	TGTGCCAGCTCCACTTACCGGGACTTCAAATCCTACAATGAGCAGTTCTTC
TRBV5-4	TRBD1	TRBJ2-5	NA	CASSFLGQGTETQYF	TGTGCCAGCAGCTTCCTTGGACAGGGTACAGAGACCCAGTACTTC
TRBV9	NA	TRBJ1-2	NA	CASSVAAGVYTF	TGTGCCAGCAGCGTAGCGGCGGGGGTCTACACCTTC
TRBV5-4	NA	TRBJ2-3	NA	CASSLRLAGTTDTQYF	TGTGCCAGCAGCTTAAGGTTGGCAGGAACCACAGATACGCAGTATTTT
TRBV11-2	TRBD1	TRBJ1-1	few	CASSLATGAGNTEAFF	TGTGCCAGCAGCTTGGCTACAGGGGCAGGAAACACTGAAGCTTTCTTT
TRBV18	NA	TRBJ2-1	few	CASSPEAGPSNEQFF	TGTGCCAGCTCACCGGAGGCGGGACCTTCCAATGAGCAGTTCTTC
TRBV7-6	NA	TRBJ2-7	NA	CASSSPGVAAYEQYF	TGTGCCAGCAGCTCCCCTGGGGTAGCGGCCTACGAGCAGTACTTC
TRBV30	NA	TRBJ1-1	NA	CAWSVRGGRNTEAFF	TGTGCCTGGAGTGTACGGGGAGGGCGGAACACTGAAGCTTTCTTT
TRBV7-9	TRBD1	TRBJ1-2	NA	CASSLRDSYGYTF	TGTGCCAGCAGCCTCCGGGACAGCTATGGCTACACCTTC
TRBV5-1	NA	TRBJ2-7	NA	CASSPPLTGTLDEQYF	TGCGCCAGCAGCCCCCCACTTACCGGGACTCTCGACGAGCAGTACTTC
TRBV11-1	TRBD2	TRBJ2-4	NA	CASSAIGGGKNIQYF	TGTGCCAGCAGCGCGATCGGGGGGGGCAAAAACATTCAGTACTTC
TRBV9	NA	TRBJ2-3	NA	CASSVARGLTDTQYF	TGTGCCAGCAGCGTAGCTAGAGGGCTTACAGATACGCAGTATTTT
TRBV15	TRBD1	TRBJ2-3	NA	CATSRAPGQGADTQYF	TGTGCCACCAGCAGAGCCCCGGGACAGGGAGCAGATACGCAGTATTTT
TRBV7-9	TRBD1	TRBJ2-7	few	CASSFRDRGYPASYEQYF	TGTGCCAGCAGCTTCCGGGACAGGGGATACCCGGCTTCCTACGAGCAGTACTTC
TRBV7-2	TRBD2	TRBJ2-2	NA	CASSLRAGGHTGELFF	TGTGCCAGCAGCTTACGAGCGGGGGGGCATACCGGGGAGCTGTTTTTT
TRBV30	NA	TRBJ2-5	NA	CAWSVELETQYF	TGTGCCTGGAGTGTAGAGCTTGAGACCCAGTACTTC
TRBV5-4	NA	TRBJ1-2	NA	CASVSGAGADGRGYTF	TGTGCCAGCGTCTCAGGAGCAGGGGCGGATGGTAGAGGCTACACCTTC
TRBV7-9	TRBD1	TRBJ2-5	NA	CASSPENRGHLKPQETQYF	TGTGCCAGCAGCCCTGAGAACAGGGGGCATTTAAAGCCCCAAGAGACCCAGTACTTC
TRBV10-3	NA	TRBJ1-6	NA	CAISNAGNRGSPLHF	TGTGCCATCAGTAACGCGGGGAATCGTGGTTCACCCCTCCACTTT
TRBV9	TRBD1	TRBJ1-2	NA	CASSSKTGGDGYTF	TGTGCCAGCAGCTCAAAGACAGGGGGCGATGGCTACACCTTC
TRBV5-1	NA	TRBJ2-2	NA	CASRATGLNTGELFF	TGCGCCAGTCGGGCGACAGGTTTAAACACCGGGGAGCTGTTTTTT
TRBV4-1	NA	TRBJ2-6	NA	CASSHGGLSGANVLTF	TGCGCCAGCAGCCACGGGGGTCTCTCTGGGGCCAACGTCCTGACTTTC
TRBV12-5	NA	TRBJ2-3	NA	CARPSLGILSSSTDTQYF	TGTGCCAGACCGTCACTAGGAATCCTTTCTTCTAGCACAGATACGCAGTATTTT
TRBV29-1	NA	TRBJ1-1	few	CSVGPGLNTEAFF	TGCAGCGTTGGTCCAGGGCTCAACACTGAAGCTTTCTTT
TRBV18	TRBD2	TRBJ2-2	few	CATRVGSGRTGELFF	TGTGCCACCCGTGTGGGGAGCGGGAGAACCGGGGAGCTGTTTTTT
TRBV12-5	TRBD2	TRBJ2-7	NA	CASGLSIIPGLAGTPSYEQYF	TGTGCTAGTGGTTTGTCAATCATTCCGGGACTAGCGGGAACCCCCTCCTACGAGCAGTACTTC
TRBV7-9	TRBD1	TRBJ1-2	NA	CASSLGDRAYGYTF	TGTGCCAGCAGCTTAGGGGACAGAGCCTATGGCTACACCTTC
TRBV5-1	TRBD1	TRBJ2-1	NA	CASSLVRQGRDSYNEQFF	TGCGCCAGCAGCTTGGTGCGACAGGGCCGGGACTCCTACAATGAGCAGTTCTTC
TRBV6-5	TRBD2	TRBJ2-7	NA	CASSYLRTSGAYEQYF	TGTGCCAGCAGTTACTTAAGGACTAGCGGAGCCTACGAGCAGTACTTC
TRBV5-1	TRBD1	TRBJ2-1	NA	CASSFRSRQGDEQFF	TGCGCCAGCAGCTTTAGGTCCCGTCAGGGGGATGAGCAGTTCTTC
TRBV19	NA	TRBJ1-2	NA	CASSADRFRYGYTF	TGTGCCAGTAGTGCCGACAGGTTTCGGTATGGCTACACCTTC
TRBV19	TRBD1	TRBJ2-7	NA	CASSIDLDRAYEQYF	TGTGCCAGTAGTATAGACCTAGACAGGGCCTACGAGCAGTACTTC
TRBV30	TRBD2	TRBJ2-2	few	CAWDHGTSGRIGELFF	TGTGCCTGGGACCATGGGACTAGCGGGAGGATCGGGGAGCTGTTTTTT
TRBV29-1	TRBD1	TRBJ1-2	NA	CSSHRGQFGYTF	TGCAGCTCTCACAGGGGGCAGTTTGGCTACACCTTC
TRBV2	NA	TRBJ1-5	NA	CAQKGAGDQPQHF	TGTGCCCAGAAAGGGGCAGGGGATCAGCCCCAGCATTTT
TRBV7-9	TRBD2	TRBJ2-1	NA	CASRPGTSVDNEQFF	TGTGCCAGCAGACCCGGGACTAGCGTTGACAATGAGCAGTTCTTC
TRBV9	NA	TRBJ1-1	NA	CASSTLSNTEAFF	TGTGCCAGCAGCACCTTGAGCAACACTGAAGCTTTCTTT